Listed below are T cell receptor beta chains from one sample, sequenced in a study of blood T cells in healthy people across ages. From the 5' RACE reads, TCRdb called clonotypes with MiXCR, one entry per CDR3 protein. Of fewer than 2,000,000 distinct CDR3 sequences listed, 39% are singletons. The sequenced sample consisted of blood. The origin of the receptors is a human donor in good health. CDR3s include the opening cysteine and the closing phenylalanine or tryptophan. D genes are given only for firm matches. Clone size appears in some rows only: once, few, many, or a class for an expanded clone.

clone size: few; D gene: .; J gene: TRBJ1-6; V gene: TRBV10-3; CDR3 DNA: TGTGCCATCAGTGAGACAAATTCACCCCTCCACTTT; CDR3 protein: CAISETNSPLHF
clone size: .; D gene: TRBD1; J gene: TRBJ2-1; V gene: TRBV6-2/TRBV6-3; CDR3 DNA: TGTGCCAGCAGGGTTACAGGGGGATCCTACAATGAGCAGTTCTTC; CDR3 protein: CASRVTGGSYNEQFF
clone size: .; D gene: .; J gene: TRBJ2-2; V gene: TRBV5-1; CDR3 DNA: TGCGCCAGCAGCTTGGACGGGGGTTCCACCGGGGAGCTGTTTTTT; CDR3 protein: CASSLDGGSTGELFF
clone size: .; D gene: .; J gene: TRBJ1-1; V gene: TRBV12-3/TRBV12-4; CDR3 DNA: TGTGCCAGCAGTTTAGGGGGGGCGCGACGAGCTGAAGCTTTCTTT; CDR3 protein: CASSLGGARRAEAFF
clone size: .; D gene: .; J gene: TRBJ2-6; V gene: TRBV7-9; CDR3 DNA: TGTGCCAGCAGCTCCCCCTCCGCACACAGGGTTACCGGGGCCAACGTCCTGACTTTC; CDR3 protein: CASSSPSAHRVTGANVLTF
clone size: few; D gene: .; J gene: TRBJ1-6; V gene: TRBV7-2; CDR3 DNA: TGTGCCAGCAGTAGCGGACAGCCCCTTTCACCCCTCCACTTT; CDR3 protein: CASSSGQPLSPLHF
clone size: .; D gene: .; J gene: TRBJ2-3; V gene: TRBV4-1; CDR3 DNA: TGCGCCAGCAGCCACTACAGAGGGACAGATACGCAGTATTTT; CDR3 protein: CASSHYRGTDTQYF
clone size: .; D gene: .; J gene: TRBJ1-5; V gene: TRBV6-2/TRBV6-3; CDR3 DNA: TGTGCCAGCGCCAGGGACCTTTCTGGGGGTCCCCAGCATTTT; CDR3 protein: CASARDLSGGPQHF
clone size: many; D gene: TRBD2; J gene: TRBJ2-7; V gene: TRBV7-2; CDR3 DNA: TGTGCCAGCAGCTTAGTTGCGGGGGGGTTGTACGAGCAGTACTTC; CDR3 protein: CASSLVAGGLYEQYF
clone size: .; D gene: .; J gene: TRBJ2-1; V gene: TRBV27; CDR3 DNA: TGTGCCAGCAGTCCGTACCACGGGTCGAGCTCCTACAATGAGCAGTTCTTC; CDR3 protein: CASSPYHGSSSYNEQFF
clone size: .; D gene: .; J gene: TRBJ1-1; V gene: TRBV7-9; CDR3 DNA: TGTGCCAGCAGCCTACTGAAGGGAGGTCCGGACACTGAAGCTTTCTTT; CDR3 protein: CASSLLKGGPDTEAFF
clone size: .; D gene: TRBD1; J gene: TRBJ1-1; V gene: TRBV7-9; CDR3 DNA: TGTGCCAGCAGCTTAGCCTACAGGGGGCACACTGAAGCTTTCTTT; CDR3 protein: CASSLAYRGHTEAFF
clone size: once; D gene: .; J gene: TRBJ2-7; V gene: TRBV29-1; CDR3 DNA: TGCAGCGTTGGGCAGGGCTACAATGAGCAGTACTTC; CDR3 protein: CSVGQGYNEQYF
clone size: .; D gene: TRBD2; J gene: TRBJ2-1; V gene: TRBV10-3; CDR3 DNA: TGTGCCATCAGTGACGGGGGGGGCGTGTACAATGAGCAGTTCTTC; CDR3 protein: CAISDGGGVYNEQFF
clone size: few; D gene: TRBD1; J gene: TRBJ1-2; V gene: TRBV20-1; CDR3 DNA: TGCAGTACAACTCTAGGGACAGAAAGTAACTATGGCTACACCTTC; CDR3 protein: CSTTLGTESNYGYTF